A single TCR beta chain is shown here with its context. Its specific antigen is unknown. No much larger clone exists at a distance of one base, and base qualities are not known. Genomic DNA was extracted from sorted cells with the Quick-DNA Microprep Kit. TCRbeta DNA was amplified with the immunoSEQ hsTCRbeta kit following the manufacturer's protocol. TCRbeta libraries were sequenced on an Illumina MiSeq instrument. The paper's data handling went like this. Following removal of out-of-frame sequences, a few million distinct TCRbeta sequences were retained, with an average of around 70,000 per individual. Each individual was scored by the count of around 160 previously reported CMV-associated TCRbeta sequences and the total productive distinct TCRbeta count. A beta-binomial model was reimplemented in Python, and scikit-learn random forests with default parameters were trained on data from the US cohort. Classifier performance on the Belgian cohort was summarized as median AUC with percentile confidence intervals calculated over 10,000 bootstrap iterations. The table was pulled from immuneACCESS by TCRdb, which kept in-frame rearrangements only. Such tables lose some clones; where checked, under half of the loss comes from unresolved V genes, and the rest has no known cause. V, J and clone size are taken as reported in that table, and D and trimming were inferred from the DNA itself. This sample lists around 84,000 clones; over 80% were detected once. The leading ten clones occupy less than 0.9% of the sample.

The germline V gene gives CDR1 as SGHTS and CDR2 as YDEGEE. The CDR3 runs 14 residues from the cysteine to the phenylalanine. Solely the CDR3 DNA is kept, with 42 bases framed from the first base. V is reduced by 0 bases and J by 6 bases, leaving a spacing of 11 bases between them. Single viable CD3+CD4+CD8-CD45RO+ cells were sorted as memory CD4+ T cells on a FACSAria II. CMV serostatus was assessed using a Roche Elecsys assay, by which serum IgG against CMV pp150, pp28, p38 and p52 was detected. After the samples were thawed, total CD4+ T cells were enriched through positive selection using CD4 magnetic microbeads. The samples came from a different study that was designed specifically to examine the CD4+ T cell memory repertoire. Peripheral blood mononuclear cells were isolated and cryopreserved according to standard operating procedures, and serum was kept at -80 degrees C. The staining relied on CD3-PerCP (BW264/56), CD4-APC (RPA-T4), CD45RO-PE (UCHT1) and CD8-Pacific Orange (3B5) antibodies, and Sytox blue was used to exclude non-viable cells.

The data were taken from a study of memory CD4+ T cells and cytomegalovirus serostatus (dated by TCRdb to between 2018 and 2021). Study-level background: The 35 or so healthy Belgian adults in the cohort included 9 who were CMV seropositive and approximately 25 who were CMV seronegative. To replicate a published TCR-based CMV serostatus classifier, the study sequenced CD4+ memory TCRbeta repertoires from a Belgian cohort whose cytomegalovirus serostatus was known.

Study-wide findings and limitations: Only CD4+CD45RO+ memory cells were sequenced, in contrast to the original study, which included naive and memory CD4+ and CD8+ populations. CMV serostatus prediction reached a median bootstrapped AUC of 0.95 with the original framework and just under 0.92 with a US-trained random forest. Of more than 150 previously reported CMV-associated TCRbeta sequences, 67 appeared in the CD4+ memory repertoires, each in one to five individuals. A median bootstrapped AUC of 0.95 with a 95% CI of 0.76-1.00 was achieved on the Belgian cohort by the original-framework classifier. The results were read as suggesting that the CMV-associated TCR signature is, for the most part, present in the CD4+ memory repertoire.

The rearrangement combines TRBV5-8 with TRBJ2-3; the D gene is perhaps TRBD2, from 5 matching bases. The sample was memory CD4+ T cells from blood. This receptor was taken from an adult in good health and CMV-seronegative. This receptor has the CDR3 CASSLATPGDTQYF. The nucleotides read TGTGCCAGCAGCTTGGCGACTCCGGGGGATACGCAGTATTTT.